These T cell receptor beta chains were read from a single sample in a study of human T cells and chemical hapten exposure. TCRdb itself ran the RACE reads through MiXCR, one entry per CDR3 protein. Among about 41,000 distinct CDR3 sequences listed, approximately 4.8% were seen once. The sequencing input was whole blood. The receptors were gathered from a human donor in good health. Some clones in this sample may be carry-over from other donors' samples. CDR3s include the opening cysteine and the closing phenylalanine or tryptophan. D genes are given only for firm matches. A row's size may be missing; if present it is once, few, many or a size class.

V gene	J gene	clone size	D gene	CDR3 protein	CDR3 DNA
TRBV2	TRBJ2-5	many	NA	CASSGDGQETQYF	TGTGCCAGCAGTGGTGACGGCCAAGAGACCCAGTACTTC
TRBV5-4	TRBJ2-1	many	NA	CASSLTGPLGDEQFF	TGTGCCAGCAGCCTGACAGGCCCCCTCGGGGATGAGCAGTTCTTC
TRBV28	TRBJ1-6	many	NA	CASSLGYVASPLHF	TGTGCCAGCAGTCTTGGATACGTCGCCTCACCCCTCCACTTT
TRBV4-2	TRBJ2-4	NA	TRBD1	CASSQRQGENIQYF	TGTGCCAGCAGCCAAAGACAGGGAGAAAACATTCAGTACTTC
TRBV5-1	TRBJ1-5	few	NA	CASSFSGQFNQPQHF	TGCGCCAGCAGCTTCAGCGGGCAGTTCAATCAGCCCCAGCATTTT
TRBV11-2	TRBJ2-5	few	TRBD1	CASSPTGVRETQYF	TGTGCCAGCAGCCCGACAGGGGTTCGGGAGACCCAGTACTTC
TRBV6-2/TRBV6-3	TRBJ1-5	many	NA	CASSYGRGNQPQHF	TGTGCCAGCAGTTACGGCAGGGGAAATCAGCCCCAGCATTTT
TRBV28	TRBJ1-5	many	NA	CASSFRQSKGNQPQHF	TGTGCCAGCAGTTTCAGACAGTCTAAGGGGAATCAGCCCCAGCATTTT
TRBV7-2	TRBJ2-1	NA	NA	CASSLDSSYNEQFF	TGTGCCAGCAGCCTCGACAGCTCCTACAATGAGCAGTTCTTC
TRBV5-6	TRBJ2-5	many	NA	CASSLVGETQYF	TGTGCCAGCAGCTTGGTCGGGGAGACCCAGTACTTC
TRBV14	TRBJ2-3	NA	NA	CASSQVTSSAQYF	TGTGCCAGCAGCCAAGTTACTAGCTCAGCGCAGTATTTT
TRBV2	TRBJ1-5	many	NA	CATTQVNSNQPQHF	TGTGCCACCACACAGGTTAATAGCAATCAGCCCCAGCATTTT
TRBV7-6	TRBJ2-2	NA	NA	CASSLEHPGALPGELFF	TGTGCCAGCAGCTTAGAGCACCCTGGAGCCCTCCCGGGGGAGCTGTTTTTT
TRBV11-3	TRBJ2-1	many	TRBD2	CASSFGLAGSNNEQFF	TGTGCCAGCAGCTTCGGACTAGCGGGGTCTAACAATGAGCAGTTCTTC
TRBV7-9	TRBJ1-1	many	TRBD1	CASSFGQGMNTEAFF	TGTGCCAGCAGCTTCGGACAGGGGATGAACACTGAAGCTTTCTTT
TRBV27	TRBJ1-2	many	NA	CASSPSTGPNYGYTF	TGTGCCAGCAGTCCTTCGACAGGACCTAACTATGGCTACACCTTC
TRBV5-1	TRBJ1-1	many	NA	CASSIGWGEAFF	TGCGCCAGCAGCATTGGCTGGGGTGAAGCTTTCTTT
TRBV5-1	TRBJ1-3	many	NA	CASSLDGREYTIYF	TGCGCCAGCAGCTTGGATGGCAGGGAATACACCATATATTTT
TRBV20-1	TRBJ1-5	NA	TRBD1	CSARAGTVYSNQPQHF	TGCAGTGCTAGAGCCGGGACAGTATATAGCAATCAGCCCCAGCATTTT
TRBV14	TRBJ2-5	many	NA	CASSLARRRVLTQETQYF	TGTGCCAGCAGCCTCGCCCGGAGGCGGGTATTGACGCAAGAGACCCAGTACTTC
TRBV6-1	TRBJ2-1	many	TRBD2	CASSEGLAGIYEQFF	TGTGCCAGCAGTGAAGGACTAGCGGGAATATATGAGCAGTTCTTC
TRBV9	TRBJ2-1	many	NA	CASSAHAGSSYNEQFF	TGTGCCAGCAGCGCCCACGCTGGCAGCTCCTACAATGAGCAGTTCTTC
TRBV25-1	TRBJ1-1	NA	TRBD1	CASSESQGVYTEAFF	TGTGCCAGCAGTGAGAGCCAGGGGGTGTACACTGAAGCTTTCTTT
TRBV6-5	TRBJ2-3	many	NA	CASSPVSGRGGRLDTQYF	TGTGCCAGCAGCCCCGTTTCGGGTCGTGGCGGACGCCTAGATACGCAGTATTTT
TRBV7-2	TRBJ1-5	many	NA	CASSGQRNQPQHF	TGTGCCAGCTCCGGACAGCGCAATCAGCCCCAGCATTTT
TRBV6-1	TRBJ2-1	NA	TRBD2	CASTQVGLAGPGNEQFF	TGTGCCAGCACTCAAGTGGGACTAGCGGGACCAGGGAATGAGCAGTTCTTC
TRBV6-5	TRBJ1-3	NA	NA	CASSKDRSSGNTIYF	TGTGCCAGCAGTAAGGACCGCAGCTCTGGAAACACCATATATTTT
TRBV20-1	TRBJ1-1	NA	NA	CSARSGQMNTEAFF	TGCAGTGCTAGATCGGGACAAATGAACACTGAAGCTTTCTTT
TRBV9	TRBJ1-2	many	NA	CASSGGGFFNYGYTF	TGTGCCAGCAGCGGAGGGGGATTCTTTAACTATGGCTACACCTTC
TRBV28	TRBJ1-5	NA	NA	CASILVGANQPQHF	TGTGCCAGCATCCTAGTGGGGGCCAATCAGCCCCAGCATTTT
TRBV3-1	TRBJ2-1	many	NA	CASSPGPYNEQFF	TGTGCCAGCAGCCCTGGCCCCTACAATGAGCAGTTCTTC
TRBV29-1	TRBJ2-5	many	TRBD2	CSVGPGLAGDQETQYF	TGCAGCGTTGGGCCGGGACTAGCGGGGGACCAAGAGACCCAGTACTTC
TRBV6-5	TRBJ2-5	NA	NA	CASSPGAGEGRETQYF	TGTGCCAGCAGTCCTGGGGCAGGGGAGGGGAGGGAGACCCAGTACTTC
TRBV6-2/TRBV6-3	TRBJ2-1	many	TRBD2	CASSYSRREVERTSHFF	TGTGCCAGCAGTTACTCCCGACGGGAGGTGGAGAGGACTTCCCACTTCTTC
TRBV7-2	TRBJ2-1	NA	TRBD2	CASSSPTERLAEQFF	TGTGCCAGCAGCTCCCCTACAGAGAGACTAGCTGAGCAGTTCTTC
TRBV6-5	TRBJ1-2	many	NA	CASSYSRGNYGYTF	TGTGCCAGCAGTTACTCGAGGGGGAACTATGGCTACACCTTC
TRBV20-1	TRBJ2-3	NA	NA	CSARDQVTDTQYF	TGCAGTGCTAGAGACCAGGTCACAGATACGCAGTATTTT
TRBV6-1	TRBJ2-3	NA	TRBD2	CASSSGTSGFSTDTQYF	TGTGCCAGCAGTTCCGGGACTAGCGGATTCAGCACAGATACGCAGTATTTT
TRBV6-5	TRBJ2-3	many	TRBD1	CASTYLGQPSTDTQYF	TGTGCCAGCACCTACCTGGGACAGCCTAGCACAGATACGCAGTATTTT